These T cell receptor beta chains were read from a single sample in a study of tumor and adjacent non-tumor tissue in lung cancer. TCRdb re-analysed the multiplex PCR reads in MiXCR, keeping a single row per CDR3 protein. The sample yields fewer than 100,000 distinct CDR3 sequences, over 60% seen once. The sequenced material came from lung tumor tissue. The source of these receptors is a middle-aged woman with non-small cell lung cancer. CDR3s include the opening cysteine and the closing phenylalanine or tryptophan. Each record gives: J gene, V gene, CDR3 protein.

TRBJ2-5,TRBV29-1,CSGEWEATQYF
TRBJ2-5,TRBV5-4,CANSLLAEGLEETQYF
TRBJ1-1,TRBV6-5,CAISSLGRDIEAFF
TRBJ2-1,TRBV20-1,CSYLSGTDYNEQFF
TRBJ2-7,TRBV20-1,CSATTGTSGYEQYF
TRBJ1-4,TRBV6-5,CASSLENRGKLFF
TRBJ2-3,TRBV6-2/TRBV6-3,CVSSLGSGRGATQYF
TRBJ2-3,TRBV7-9,CASSSPSGGTTDTQYF
TRBJ1-5,TRBV6-2/TRBV6-3,CATRSTGGGGQPQHF
TRBJ2-1,TRBV29-1,CSISFDNEQLF
TRBJ2-2,TRBV4-1,CARGGSGTGELFF
TRBJ2-2,TRBV20-1,CSAPPGHDTVKLFF
TRBJ2-5,TRBV5-1,CASSLDETQYF
TRBJ2-7,TRBV5-4,CASRLPTDNCEQYF
TRBJ2-7,TRBV20-1,CSVRKDTGEQNF
TRBJ2-2,TRBV12-3/TRBV12-4,CANSGQTGELFF
TRBJ2-3,TRBV10-1,CPTRDRGSKDTQYF
TRBJ1-5,TRBV4-2,CANSQDGADNQPQHF
TRBJ2-1,TRBV20-1,CNASSLMGGLSEQFF
TRBJ1-1,TRBV11-3,CASEWSGNGNSEAFF
TRBJ2-3,TRBV20-1,CSADLTTGLAGGHLQYF
TRBJ2-3,TRBV5-1,CASSLESITDTQYF
TRBJ1-1,TRBV6-5,CASSYMAAPEAFF
TRBJ2-1,TRBV4-1,CASIQGGRLTGNGNEQFF
TRBJ2-1,TRBV11-2,CASTPDANGRTREQFF
TRBJ2-7,TRBV6-1,CASSEVAGGPYEQYF
TRBJ2-7,TRBV28,CASSLLTGRVEQYF